The T cell receptor (beta chain) under discussion was sequenced for a study of cytomegalovirus exposure and HLA in healthy donors. About this clone itself: Its antigen remains unidentified.

The PCR ran on 60 Vbeta and 13 Jbeta primers. Sequencing used immunoSEQ multiplex PCR; TCRdb keeps in-frame clones, though not all of them. The sample lists around 250,000 clones, over 70% occurring once. Study-level points and caveats: Some TCR beta chains (164 of them) were listed as cytomegalovirus-associated.

The CDR3 spans 15 residues. Germline values: CDR1 MNHNY, CDR2 SVGAGI (reference sequence). V was trimmed by 5 bases and J by 4 bases, leaving 14 bases between them. The sequence was collected from a woman aged 55-69 years in good health and CMV-seropositive. The specimen sequenced was PBMCs. The chain joins TRBV6-6 to TRBJ2-2; no firm D call. CDR3 residues: CASSNFIFRTGELFF. The CDR3 DNA reads TGTGCCAGCAGTAATTTTATTTTCCGCACCGGGGAGCTGTTTTTT.